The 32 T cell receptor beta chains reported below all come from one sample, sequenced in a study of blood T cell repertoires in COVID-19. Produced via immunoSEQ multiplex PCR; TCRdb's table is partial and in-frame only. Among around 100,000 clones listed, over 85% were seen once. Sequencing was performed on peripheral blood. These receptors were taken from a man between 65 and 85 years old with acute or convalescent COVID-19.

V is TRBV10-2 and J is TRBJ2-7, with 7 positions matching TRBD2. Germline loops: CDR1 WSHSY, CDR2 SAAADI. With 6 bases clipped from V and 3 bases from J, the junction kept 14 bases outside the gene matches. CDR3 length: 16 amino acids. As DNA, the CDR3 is TGCGCCAGCAGCACGGACAATCCGGGACTACTCTACGAGCAGTACTTC. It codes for CASSTDNPGLLYEQYF.

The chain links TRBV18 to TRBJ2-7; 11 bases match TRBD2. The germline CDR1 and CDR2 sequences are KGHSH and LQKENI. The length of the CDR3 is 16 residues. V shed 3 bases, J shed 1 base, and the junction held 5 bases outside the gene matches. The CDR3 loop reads CASSPTGTSGSYEQYF. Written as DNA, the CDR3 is TGTGCCAGCTCACCTACGGGGACTAGCGGTTCCTACGAGCAGTACTTC.

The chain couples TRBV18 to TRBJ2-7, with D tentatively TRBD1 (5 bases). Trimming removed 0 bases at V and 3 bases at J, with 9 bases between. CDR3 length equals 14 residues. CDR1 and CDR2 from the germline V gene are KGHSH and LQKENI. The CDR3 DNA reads TGTGCCAGCTCACCACCGCAGGGAATCTACGAGCAGTACTTC. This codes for CASSPPQGIYEQYF.

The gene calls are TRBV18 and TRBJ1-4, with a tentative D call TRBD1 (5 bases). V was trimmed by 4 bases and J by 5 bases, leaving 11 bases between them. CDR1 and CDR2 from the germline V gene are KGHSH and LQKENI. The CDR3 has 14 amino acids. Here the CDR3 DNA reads TGTGCCAGCTCACTAGGACAACAGAATGAAAAACTGTTTTTT. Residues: CASSLGQQNEKLFF.

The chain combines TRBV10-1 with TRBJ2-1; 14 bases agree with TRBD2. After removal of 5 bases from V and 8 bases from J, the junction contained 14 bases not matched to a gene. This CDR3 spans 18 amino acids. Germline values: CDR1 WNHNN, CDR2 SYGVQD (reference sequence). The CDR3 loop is CASSWTSGGPAQVDEQFF. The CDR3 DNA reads TGCGCCAGCAGTTGGACTAGCGGGGGGCCCGCTCAAGTCGATGAGCAGTTCTTC.

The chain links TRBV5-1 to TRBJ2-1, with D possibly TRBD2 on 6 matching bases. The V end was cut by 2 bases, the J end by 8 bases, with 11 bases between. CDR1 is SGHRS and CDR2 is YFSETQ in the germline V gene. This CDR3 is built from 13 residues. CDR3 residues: CASSFRGVHEQFF. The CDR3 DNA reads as TGCGCCAGCAGCTTCCGCGGGGTCCATGAGCAGTTCTTC.

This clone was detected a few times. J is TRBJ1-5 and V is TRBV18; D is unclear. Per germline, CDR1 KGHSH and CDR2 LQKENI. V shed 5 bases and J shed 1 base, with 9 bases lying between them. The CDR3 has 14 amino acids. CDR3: CASSAGGSNQPQHF. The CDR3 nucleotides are TGTGCCAGCTCAGCGGGAGGAAGCAATCAGCCCCAGCATTTT.

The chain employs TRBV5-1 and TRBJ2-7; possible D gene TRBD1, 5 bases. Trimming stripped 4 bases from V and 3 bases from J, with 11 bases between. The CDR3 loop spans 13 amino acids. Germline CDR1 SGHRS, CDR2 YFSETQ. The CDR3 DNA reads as TGCGCCAGCAGCCGACCAGACAGCTACGAGCAGTACTTC. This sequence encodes CASSRPDSYEQYF.

The DNA for the CDR3 is TGTGCCAGCAGTTTAAGTCAGGGGGCTAACTATGGCTACACCTTC. This encodes CASSLSQGANYGYTF. J is TRBJ1-2 and V is TRBV28; 7 bases map to TRBD1. This CDR3 has 15 residues. V shed 2 bases, J shed 0 bases, and the junction held 3 bases outside the gene matches. CDR1 is MDHEN and CDR2 is SYDVKM in the germline V gene.

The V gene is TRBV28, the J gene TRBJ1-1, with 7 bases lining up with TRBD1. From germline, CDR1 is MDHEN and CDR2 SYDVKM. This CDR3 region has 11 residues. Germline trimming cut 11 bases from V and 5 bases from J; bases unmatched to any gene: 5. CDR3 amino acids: CAVQGRTEAFF. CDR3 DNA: TGTGCCGTACAGGGGCGGACTGAAGCTTTCTTT.

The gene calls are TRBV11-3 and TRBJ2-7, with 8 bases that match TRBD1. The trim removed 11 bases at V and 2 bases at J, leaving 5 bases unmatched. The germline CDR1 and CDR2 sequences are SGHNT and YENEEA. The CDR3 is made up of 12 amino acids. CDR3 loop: CASRTGTYEQYF. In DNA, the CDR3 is TGTGCCTCCCGGACAGGGACCTACGAGCAGTACTTC.

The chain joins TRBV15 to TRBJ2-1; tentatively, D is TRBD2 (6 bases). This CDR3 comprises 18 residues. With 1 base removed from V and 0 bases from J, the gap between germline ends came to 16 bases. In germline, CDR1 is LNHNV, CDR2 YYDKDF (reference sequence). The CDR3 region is CATSRGPTLAHSYNEQFF. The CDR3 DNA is TGTGCCACCAGCAGAGGCCCCACCCTAGCGCACTCCTACAATGAGCAGTTCTTC.

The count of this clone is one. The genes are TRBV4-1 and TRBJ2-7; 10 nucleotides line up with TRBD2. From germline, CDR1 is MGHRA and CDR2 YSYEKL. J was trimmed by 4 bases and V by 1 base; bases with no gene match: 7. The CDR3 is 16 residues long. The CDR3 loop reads CASSQGEREGLYEQYF. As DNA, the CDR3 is TGCGCCAGCAGCCAAGGGGAGCGGGAGGGCCTTTACGAGCAGTACTTC.

CDR3 loop: CASSPDSANTGELFF. CDR3 nucleotide sequence: TGCGCCAGCAGCCCGGACAGCGCGAACACCGGGGAGCTGTTTTTT. This chain connects TRBV10-1 to TRBJ2-2; tentative D call: TRBD1 (6 bases). Trimming stripped 6 bases from V and 0 bases from J, with 11 bases between. There are 15 residues in the CDR3. Per the germline V gene, CDR1 is WNHNN and CDR2 is SYGVQD (reference sequence).

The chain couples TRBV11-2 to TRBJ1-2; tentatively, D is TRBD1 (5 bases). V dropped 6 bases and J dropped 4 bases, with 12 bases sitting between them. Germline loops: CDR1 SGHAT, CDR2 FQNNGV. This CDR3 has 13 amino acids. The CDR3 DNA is TGTGCCAGCAGACCTAAGGGGTCCTATGGCTACACCTTC. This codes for CASRPKGSYGYTF. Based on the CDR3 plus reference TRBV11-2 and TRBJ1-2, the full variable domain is EAGVAQSPRYKIIEKRQSVAFWCNPISGHATLYWYQQILGQGPKLLIQFQNNGVVDDSQLPKDRFSAERLKGVDSTLKIQPAKLEDSAVYLCASRPKGSYGYTFGSGTRLTVV.

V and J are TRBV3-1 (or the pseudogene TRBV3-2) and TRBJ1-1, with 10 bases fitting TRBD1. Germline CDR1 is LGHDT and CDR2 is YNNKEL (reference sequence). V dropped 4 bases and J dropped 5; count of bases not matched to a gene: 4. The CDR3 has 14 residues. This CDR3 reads CASSLRTGGTEAFF. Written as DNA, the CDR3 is TGTGCCAGCAGCCTCCGGACAGGGGGGACTGAAGCTTTCTTT.

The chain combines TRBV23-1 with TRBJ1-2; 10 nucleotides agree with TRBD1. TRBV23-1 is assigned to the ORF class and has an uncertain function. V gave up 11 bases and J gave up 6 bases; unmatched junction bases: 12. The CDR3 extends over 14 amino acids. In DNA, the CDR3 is TGCGCCTACACAAGACAGGGGGCTGAGAATGGCTACACCTTC. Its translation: CAYTRQGAENGYTF.

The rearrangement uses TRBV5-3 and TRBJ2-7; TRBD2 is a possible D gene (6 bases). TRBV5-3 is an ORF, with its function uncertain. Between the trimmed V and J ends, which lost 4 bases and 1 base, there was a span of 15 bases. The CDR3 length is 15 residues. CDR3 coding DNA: TGTGCCAGAAGCCCTCCGGTGGAGGGGTCCTACGAGCAGTACTTC. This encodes CARSPPVEGSYEQYF.

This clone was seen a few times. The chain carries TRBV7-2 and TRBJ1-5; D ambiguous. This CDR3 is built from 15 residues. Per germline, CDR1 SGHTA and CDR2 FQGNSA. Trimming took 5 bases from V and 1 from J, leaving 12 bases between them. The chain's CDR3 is CASSQGGPSNQPQHF. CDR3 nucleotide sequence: TGTGCCAGCAGCCAAGGCGGGCCGAGCAATCAGCCCCAGCATTTT.

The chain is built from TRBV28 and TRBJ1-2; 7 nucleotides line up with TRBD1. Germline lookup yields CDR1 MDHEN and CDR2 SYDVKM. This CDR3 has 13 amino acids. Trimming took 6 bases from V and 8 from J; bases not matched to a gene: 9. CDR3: CASSRTGQRGYTF. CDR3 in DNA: TGTGCCAGCAGCAGGACAGGACAGAGGGGCTACACCTTC.

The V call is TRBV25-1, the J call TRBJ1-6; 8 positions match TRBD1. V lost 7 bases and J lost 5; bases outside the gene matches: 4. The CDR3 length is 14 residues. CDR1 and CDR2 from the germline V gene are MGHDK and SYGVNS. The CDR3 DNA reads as TGTGCCAGCATGGACAGGGAACATAATTCACCCCTCCACTTT. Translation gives CASMDREHNSPLHF.

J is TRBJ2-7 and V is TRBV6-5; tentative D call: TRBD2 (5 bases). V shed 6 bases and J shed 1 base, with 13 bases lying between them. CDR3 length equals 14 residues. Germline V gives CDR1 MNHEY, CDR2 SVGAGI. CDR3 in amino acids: CASSPQRRSYEQYF. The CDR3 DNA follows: TGTGCCAGCAGCCCCCAGCGGAGGTCCTACGAGCAGTACTTC.

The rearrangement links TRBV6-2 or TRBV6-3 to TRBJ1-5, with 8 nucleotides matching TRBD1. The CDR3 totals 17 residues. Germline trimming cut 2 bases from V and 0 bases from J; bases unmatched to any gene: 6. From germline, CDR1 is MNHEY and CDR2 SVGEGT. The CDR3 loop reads CASSYLRGPHSNQPQHF. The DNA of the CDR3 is TGTGCCAGCAGTTACCTCAGGGGGCCTCATAGCAATCAGCCCCAGCATTTT.

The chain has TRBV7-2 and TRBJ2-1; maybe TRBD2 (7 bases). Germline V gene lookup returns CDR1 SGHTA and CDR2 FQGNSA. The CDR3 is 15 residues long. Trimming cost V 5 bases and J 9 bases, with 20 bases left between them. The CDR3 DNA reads TGTGCCAGCAGCCCCAGGGGAGCGGGAAGGGGTGAGCAGTTCTTC. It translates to CASSPRGAGRGEQFF.

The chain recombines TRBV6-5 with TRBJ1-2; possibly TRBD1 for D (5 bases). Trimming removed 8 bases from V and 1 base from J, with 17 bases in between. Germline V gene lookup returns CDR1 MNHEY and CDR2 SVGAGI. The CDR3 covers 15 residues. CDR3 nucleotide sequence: TGTGCCAGCGAAGGAGGGGTTTCGGGTAACTATGGCTACACCTTC. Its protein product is CASEGGVSGNYGYTF.

The CDR3: CASSLGAGTQYF. DNA of the CDR3: TGCGCCAGCAGCTTGGGGGCTGGGACCCAGTACTTC. This sequence joins TRBV5-1 and TRBJ2-5; D is unresolved. The CDR3 sequence is 12 residues long. In germline, CDR1 is SGHRS, CDR2 YFSETQ. V was clipped by 0 bases and J by 7 bases, with 7 bases between them.

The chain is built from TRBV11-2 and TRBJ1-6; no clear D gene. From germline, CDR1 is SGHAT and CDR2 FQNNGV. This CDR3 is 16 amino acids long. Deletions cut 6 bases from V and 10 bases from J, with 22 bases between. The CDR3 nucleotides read TGTGCCAGCAGATTTAGTAGATCCGGGTCTGGATCACCCCTCCACTTT. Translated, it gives CASRFSRSGSGSPLHF.

The CDR3, as DNA: TGTGCCAGCTCCCCGCCAGGGGTCAATCAGCCCCAGCATTTT. Translating gives CASSPPGVNQPQHF. J is TRBJ1-5 and V is TRBV18, with D possibly being TRBD1 (6 bases). The CDR3 extends over 14 amino acids. Germline V gene data show CDR1 as KGHSH and CDR2 as LQKENI. V dropped 6 bases and J dropped 3 bases, with 12 bases sitting between them.

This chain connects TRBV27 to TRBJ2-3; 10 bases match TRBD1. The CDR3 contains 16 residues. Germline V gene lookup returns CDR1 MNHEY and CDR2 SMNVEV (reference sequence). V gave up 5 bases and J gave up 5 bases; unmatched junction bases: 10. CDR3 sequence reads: CASSRWTGGAGDTQYF. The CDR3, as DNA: TGTGCCAGCAGTCGTTGGACAGGGGGAGCAGGAGATACGCAGTATTTT.

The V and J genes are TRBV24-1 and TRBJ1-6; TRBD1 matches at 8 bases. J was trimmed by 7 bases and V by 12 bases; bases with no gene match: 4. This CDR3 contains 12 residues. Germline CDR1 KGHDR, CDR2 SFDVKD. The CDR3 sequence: CAPRTGNSPLHF. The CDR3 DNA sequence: TGTGCCCCACGGACAGGGAATTCACCCCTCCACTTT.

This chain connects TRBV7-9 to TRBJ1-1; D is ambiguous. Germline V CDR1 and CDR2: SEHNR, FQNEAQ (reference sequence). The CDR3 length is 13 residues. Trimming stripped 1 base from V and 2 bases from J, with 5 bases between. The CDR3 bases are TGTGCCAGCAGCTTAGTGTATAACACTGAAGCTTTCTTT. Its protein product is CASSLVYNTEAFF.

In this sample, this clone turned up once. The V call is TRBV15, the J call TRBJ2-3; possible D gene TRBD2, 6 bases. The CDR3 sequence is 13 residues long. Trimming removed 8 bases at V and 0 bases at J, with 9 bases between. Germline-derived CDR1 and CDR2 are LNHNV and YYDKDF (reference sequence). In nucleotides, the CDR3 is TGTGCCACCGCGGGAAGGAGCACAGATACGCAGTATTTT. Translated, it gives CATAGRSTDTQYF.